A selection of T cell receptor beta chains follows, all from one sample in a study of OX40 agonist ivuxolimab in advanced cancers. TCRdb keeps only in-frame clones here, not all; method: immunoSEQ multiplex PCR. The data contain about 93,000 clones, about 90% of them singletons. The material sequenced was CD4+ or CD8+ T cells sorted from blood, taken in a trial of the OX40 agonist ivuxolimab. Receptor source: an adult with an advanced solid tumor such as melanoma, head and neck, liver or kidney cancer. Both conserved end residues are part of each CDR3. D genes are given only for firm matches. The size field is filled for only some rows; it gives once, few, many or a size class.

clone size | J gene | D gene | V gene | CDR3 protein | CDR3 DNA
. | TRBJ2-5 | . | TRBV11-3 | CASSLAISQETQYF | TGTGCCAGCAGCTTAGCGATCTCCCAAGAGACCCAGTACTTC
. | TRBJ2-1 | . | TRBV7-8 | CASSLGAGSYNEQFF | TGTGCCAGCAGCTTAGGGGCGGGTTCCTACAATGAGCAGTTCTTC
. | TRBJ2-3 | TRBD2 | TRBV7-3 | CASSPGAGVDTQYF | TGTGCCAGCAGCCCCGGAGCGGGAGTAGATACGCAGTATTTT
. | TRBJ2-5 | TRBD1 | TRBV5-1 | CASSLGQGGETQYF | TGCGCCAGCAGCTTGGGACAGGGGGGAGAGACCCAGTACTTC
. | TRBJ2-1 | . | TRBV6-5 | CASRQESYNEQFF | TGTGCCAGCAGACAGGAGTCCTACAATGAGCAGTTCTTC
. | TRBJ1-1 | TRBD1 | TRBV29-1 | CSVTGQGEEAFF | TGCAGCGTTACGGGACAGGGGGAAGAAGCTTTCTTT
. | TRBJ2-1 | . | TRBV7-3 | CASSLYHGLAGGEQFF | TGTGCCAGCAGCTTATACCACGGACTAGCAGGGGGTGAGCAGTTCTTC
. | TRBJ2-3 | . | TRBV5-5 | CASSHSGTVVTDTQYF | TGTGCCAGCAGCCACTCAGGGACGGTCGTCACAGATACGCAGTATTTT
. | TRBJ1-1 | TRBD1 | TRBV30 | CAWSPFGRDSDTEAFF | TGTGCCTGGAGCCCCTTCGGAAGGGACAGCGACACTGAAGCTTTCTTT
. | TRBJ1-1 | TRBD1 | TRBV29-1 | CSVWTGRNTEAFF | TGCAGCGTCTGGACAGGGCGGAACACTGAAGCTTTCTTT
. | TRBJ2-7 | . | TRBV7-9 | CASSLGLAGTYEQYF | TGTGCCAGCAGCTTAGGTTTGGCAGGGACGTACGAGCAGTACTTC
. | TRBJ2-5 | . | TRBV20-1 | CSADSQETQYF | TGCAGTGCTGACAGTCAAGAGACCCAGTACTTC
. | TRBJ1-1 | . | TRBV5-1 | CASSFGPGTEAFF | TGCGCCAGCAGCTTCGGACCCGGCACTGAAGCTTTCTTT
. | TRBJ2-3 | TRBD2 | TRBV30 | CAWGRVGLTQYF | TGTGCCTGGGGGAGGGTGGGACTGACGCAGTATTTT
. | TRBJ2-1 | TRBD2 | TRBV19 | CASTETSGLYNEQFF | TGTGCCAGTACCGAAACTAGCGGGCTCTACAATGAGCAGTTCTTC
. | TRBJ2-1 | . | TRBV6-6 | CASSYSEGGWNEQFF | TGTGCCAGCAGTTACTCTGAGGGGGGTTGGAATGAGCAGTTCTTC
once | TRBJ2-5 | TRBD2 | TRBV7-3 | CASSQEGLAGGPTETQYF | TGTGCCAGCAGCCAGGAAGGACTAGCGGGAGGGCCCACAGAGACCCAGTACTTC
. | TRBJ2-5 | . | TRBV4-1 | CASSQEITRGQETQYF | TGCGCCAGCAGCCAAGAGATAACACGGGGACAAGAGACCCAGTACTTC
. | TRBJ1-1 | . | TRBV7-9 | CASSLLGQGEAFF | TGTGCCAGCAGCTTACTCGGGCAGGGTGAAGCTTTCTTT
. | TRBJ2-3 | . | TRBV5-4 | CASSLVKSFTDTQYF | TGTGCCAGCAGCTTGGTTAAAAGCTTCACGGATACGCAGTATTTT
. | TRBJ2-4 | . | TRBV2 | CASSEIWMAKNIQYF | TGTGCCAGCAGTGAAATCTGGATGGCCAAAAACATTCAGTACTTC
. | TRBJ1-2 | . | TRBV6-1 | CASSERQYHGYTF | TGTGCCAGCAGTGAAAGACAGTATCATGGCTACACCTTC
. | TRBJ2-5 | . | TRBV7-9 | CASSLVQGGPSQETQYF | TGTGCCAGCAGCTTAGTCCAGGGGGGCCCATCCCAGGAGACCCAGTACTTC
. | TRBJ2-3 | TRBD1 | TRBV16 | CASSQSSRGRSDTQYF | TGTGCCAGCAGCCAATCTAGCAGGGGGCGGTCAGATACGCAGTATTTT
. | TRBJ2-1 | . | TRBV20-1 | CSARPDVTPFF | TGCAGTGCTAGACCAGACGTCACCCCTTTCTTC
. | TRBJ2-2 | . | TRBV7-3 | CASSFDGNTGELFF | TGTGCCAGCAGCTTTGATGGGAACACCGGGGAGCTGTTTTTT
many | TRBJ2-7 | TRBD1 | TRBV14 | CASSRDSVYEQYF | TGTGCCAGCAGTCGGGACAGCGTTTACGAGCAGTACTTC
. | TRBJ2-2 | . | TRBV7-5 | CARSLVVGLAGAGIANTGELFF | TGTGCCAGAAGCTTAGTGGTAGGGCTAGCGGGGGCTGGGATCGCGAACACCGGGGAGCTGTTTTTT
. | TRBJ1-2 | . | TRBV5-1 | CASRVDLIKNYGYTF | TGCGCCAGCAGGGTTGACCTGATAAAAAACTATGGCTACACCTTC
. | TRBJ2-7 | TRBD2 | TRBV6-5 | CASSKLAGGSYEQYF | TGTGCCAGCAGTAAACTAGCGGGGGGATCCTACGAGCAGTACTTC
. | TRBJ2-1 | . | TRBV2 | CASNPSSYNEQFF | TGTGCCAGCAACCCGTCCTCCTACAATGAGCAGTTCTTC
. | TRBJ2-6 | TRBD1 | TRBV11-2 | CASSWRDRGVGGANVLTF | TGTGCCAGCAGCTGGAGGGACAGGGGAGTTGGTGGGGCCAACGTCCTGACTTTC
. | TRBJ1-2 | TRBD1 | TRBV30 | CAWHTGTGDGYTF | TGTGCCTGGCATACCGGGACAGGGGACGGCTACACCTTC
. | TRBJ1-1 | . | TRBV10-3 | CAIIRSEDDTEAFF | TGTGCCATCATTCGATCCGAGGACGATACTGAAGCTTTCTTT
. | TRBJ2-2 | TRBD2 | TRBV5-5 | CASSPRRGGTNTGELFF | TGTGCCAGCAGCCCAAGGCGGGGGGGGACGAACACCGGGGAGCTGTTTTTT
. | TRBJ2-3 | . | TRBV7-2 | CASSSRGGLSTDTQYF | TGTGCCAGCAGTTCACGCGGGGGCCTTAGCACAGATACGCAGTATTTT
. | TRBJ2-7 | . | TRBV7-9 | CASSLVGGDSYEQYF | TGTGCCAGCAGCTTAGTGGGCGGGGACTCCTACGAGCAGTACTTC
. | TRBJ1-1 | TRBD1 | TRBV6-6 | CASSYTGQVNTEAFF | TGTGCCAGCAGTTACACCGGACAGGTGAACACTGAAGCTTTCTTT
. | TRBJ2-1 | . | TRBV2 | CASSEGGVSYNEQFF | TGTGCCAGCAGTGAAGGGGGGGTCTCCTACAATGAGCAGTTCTTC
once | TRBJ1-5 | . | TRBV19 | CASSMSPRNQPQHF | TGTGCCAGTAGTATGTCTCCCAGGAATCAGCCCCAGCATTTT
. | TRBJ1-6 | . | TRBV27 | CASSLSRGGSPLHF | TGTGCCAGCAGTTTATCTCGGGGTGGGTCACCCCTCCACTTT
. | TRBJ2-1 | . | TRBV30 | CAWSVGLAYNEQFF | TGTGCCTGGAGTGTCGGGCTCGCCTACAATGAGCAGTTCTTC
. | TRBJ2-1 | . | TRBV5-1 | CASSWSGESYNEQFF | TGCGCCAGCAGCTGGTCGGGGGAATCCTACAATGAGCAGTTCTTC
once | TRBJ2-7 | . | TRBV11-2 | CASSLQGPPYEQYF | TGTGCCAGCAGCTTACAAGGCCCACCCTACGAGCAGTACTTC
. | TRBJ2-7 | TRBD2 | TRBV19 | CASRPGLGDGRYEQYF | TGTGCCAGTAGACCGGGACTAGGGGATGGGCGCTACGAGCAGTACTTC
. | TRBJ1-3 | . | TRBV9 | CASDPGGSGNTIYF | TGTGCCAGCGACCCGGGGGGCTCCGGAAACACCATATATTTT
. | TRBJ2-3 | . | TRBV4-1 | CASSQDIRGWDTDTQYF | TGCGCCAGCAGCCAAGATATTCGGGGGTGGGACACAGATACGCAGTATTTT
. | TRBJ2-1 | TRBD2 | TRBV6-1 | CASSEARLAGGNEQFF | TGTGCCAGCAGTGAAGCGAGACTAGCGGGAGGCAATGAGCAGTTCTTC
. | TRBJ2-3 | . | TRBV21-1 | CASSKPGQGTTDTQYF | TGTGCCAGCAGCAAGCCGGGACAGGGAACCACAGATACGCAGTATTTT
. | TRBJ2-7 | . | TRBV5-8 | CASSFQSYEQYF | TGTGCCAGCAGCTTTCAGTCCTACGAGCAGTACTTC
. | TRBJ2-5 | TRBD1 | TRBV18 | CASSGTEQETQYF | TGTGCCAGCTCCGGGACAGAACAAGAGACCCAGTACTTC
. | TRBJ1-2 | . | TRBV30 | CARENCGYTF | TGTGCGAGGGAAAATTGTGGCTACACCTTC